This T cell receptor (beta chain) appears in the sequencing data of a study of blood T cell repertoires in COVID-19. At the level of the study: Whether acute or convalescent, the COVID-19 samples came from the United States, Italy and Spain.

The CDR3 is 16 residues long. V lost 2 bases to trimming and J lost 8 bases; unmatched junction nucleotides: 8. CDR1 SGHVS and CDR2 FQNEAQ come from the germline V gene. Using immunoSEQ multiplex PCR, the repertoire was profiled, and TCRdb retains in-frame clones only, with some absent. Here the sample spans a few hundred thousand clones, around 88% being singletons. Sequenced input: PBMCs or T cells enriched from blood (not recorded which). This chain connects TRBV7-8 to TRBJ1-3, with 11 bases lining up with TRBD1. The receptor comes from a woman aged 40 to 55 with acute COVID-19. DNA for the CDR3: TGTGCCAGCAGCTTAAGATCCGGGACAGGGGGATACACCATATATTTT. Translation gives CASSLRSGTGGYTIYF.